Below, one TCR beta chain is given with its context. Antigen specificity is unknown. The data stem from a study of vaccination effects on CD4 cells after COVID-19. Study at large: All study participants received two doses of BNT162b2 or mRNA-1273 vaccine. Study-wide points: Marked clonal contraction was seen in infection- and vaccine-induced clones late after vaccination.

The method was immunoSEQ multiplex PCR; TCRdb's version includes in-frame clones alone and lacks a portion of them. The sample holds tens of thousands of clones, about 72% seen once. Expansion with viral peptide pools was applied to antigen-specific CD4+ T cells by the ViraFEST assay prior to sequencing. Upon completion of roughly ten days in culture, CD4+ T cells were isolated. Nucleocapsid antibodies were negative in the vaccine recipients, who had never had SARS-CoV-2 infection. It was with about 10 IU/ml IL-2 and about 10 ug/ml peptides that 1.5 million to 2.5 million PBMC per well were cultured. Cultures received IL-2 medium that replaced half the medium on days 3 and 7. Germline-derived CDR1 and CDR2 are LGHDT and YNNKEL (reference sequence). Trimming shortened V by 5 bases and J by 9 bases, and 17 bases separated the two germline ends. The CDR3 length is 14 residues.

The rearrangement joins TRBV3-1 (or the pseudogene TRBV3-2) to TRBJ2-1; maybe TRBD1 (6 bases). The sample in question was CD4+ T cells from PBMCs cultured with HCoV-NL63 spike peptides, obtained before COVID-19 vaccination. The TCR originated in a human donor who received a COVID-19 vaccine. The CDR3 spells CASSIRDLGGEQFF. The CDR3 DNA follows: TGTGCCAGCAGCATCCGGGACCTAGGGGGTGAGCAGTTCTTC.